Following are 22 T cell receptor beta chains from one sample sequenced in a study of post-analysis software for immune sequencing data. Antigens for these TCRs are unknown. Presence of unique molecular identifiers characterized the TCR beta cDNA libraries. Via MiXCR, TCRdb re-called the PCR reads, giving one row per CDR3 protein. The sample lists over 150,000 distinct CDR3 sequences; approximately 28% were seen once. Findings of the study overall: Five TRBV segments occurring more often in patients than controls included TRBV5-6, TRBV5-1 and TRBV20-1.

Sample: blood. These receptors all stem from a girl aged 5-17 years with multiple sclerosis.

In this sample, this clonotype turned up a few times. This chain joins TRBV7-2 and TRBJ2-5; 7 bases are shared with TRBD2. This CDR3 is 14 amino acids long. V lost 2 bases to trimming and J lost 5 bases; unmatched junction nucleotides: 5. Germline assignment: CDR1 SGHTA and CDR2 FQGNSA. In DNA form, the CDR3 reads TGTGCCAGCAGCTTAAGTATCGGGGGGGAGACCCAGTACTTC. Translating it yields CASSLSIGGETQYF.

To note about this clonotype: The junction differs from germline at one of its ends, possibly a read error. The V and J genes are TRBV12-3 or TRBV12-4 and TRBJ2-3; TRBD2 might be the D (6 bases). The CDR3 has 16 amino acids. Here the CDR3 reads CASRAGRSLVADAQYF. For the CDR3, the DNA is TGTGCCAGCAGGGCGGGACGGAGCCTCGTCGCAGATGCGCAGTATTTT.

This clonotype has a count of ten or more. The chain employs TRBV6-5 and TRBJ2-1; a possible D gene is TRBD2 (6 bases). Germline CDR1 and CDR2: MNHEY and SVGAGI. V dropped 1 base and J dropped 6 bases, with 16 bases sitting between them. CDR3 length equals 16 residues. CDR3 coding DNA: TGTGCCAGCAGTTACTTTTCGGGGGATGGTAGCAATGAGCAGTTCTTC. This sequence encodes CASSYFSGDGSNEQFF.

This clonotype was counted many times. V and J are TRBV4-1 and TRBJ2-7; D not resolved. Deletions cut 6 bases from V and 1 base from J, with 16 bases between. The germline CDR1 and CDR2 sequences are MGHRA and YSYEKL. The CDR3 totals 15 residues. Written as DNA, the CDR3 is TGCGCCAGCAGGATGGGGATCTCTCCTTCCTACGAGCAGTACTTC. This codes for CASRMGISPSYEQYF.

The chain couples TRBV5-6 to TRBJ1-5; the D is unclear. The CDR3 covers 12 residues. Trimming removed 1 base from V and 8 bases from J, with 7 bases in between. CDR1 and CDR2 from the germline V gene are SGHDT and YYEEEE. CDR3 sequence: CASSLWREPQHF. DNA of the CDR3: TGTGCCAGCAGCTTGTGGCGGGAGCCCCAGCATTTT.

This clonotype was observed a few times. The V and J genes are TRBV19 and TRBJ1-2; 8 nucleotides line up with TRBD1. CDR1 and CDR2 from the germline V gene are LNHDA and SQIVND (reference sequence). The CDR3 extends over 14 amino acids. V shed 3 bases and J 6 bases; nucleotides not matched to a gene: 6. This chain's CDR3 is CASSILAGGHGYTF. As DNA, the CDR3 is TGTGCCAGTAGTATTCTGGCAGGGGGCCATGGCTACACCTTC.

This clonotype was recorded many times. The V call is TRBV29-1, the J call TRBJ2-5, with D possibly being TRBD2 (5 bases). The CDR3 runs 13 residues. Deletions cut 4 bases from V and 2 bases from J, with 11 bases between. CDR1 is SQVTM, CDR2 ANQGSEA, per germline. The CDR3 spells CSVGRLSQETQYF. CDR3 bases: TGCAGCGTTGGGCGACTATCGCAAGAGACCCAGTACTTC.

This clonotype was seen repeatedly, ten times or more. J is TRBJ2-3 and V is TRBV15; 8 positions match TRBD1. The CDR3 is 17 amino acids. V lost 0 bases to trimming and J lost 5 bases; unmatched junction nucleotides: 10. Looked up from germline, CDR1 is LNHNV and CDR2 is YYDKDF (reference sequence). The DNA of the CDR3 is TGTGCCACCAGCAGAGACCGACAGGGGCGTTTCATAGATACGCAGTATTTT. Translation gives CATSRDRQGRFIDTQYF.

This clonotype was seen at least ten times. This chain connects TRBV6-5 to TRBJ2-1; 10 bases agree with TRBD2. The length of the CDR3 is 15 residues. V gave up 5 bases and J gave up 5 bases; unmatched junction bases: 6. CDR1 MNHEY and CDR2 SVGAGI come from the germline V gene. The CDR3 is CASSLSGRSHNEQFF. CDR3 nucleotides: TGTGCCAGCAGTCTTAGCGGGAGGTCCCACAATGAGCAGTTCTTC.

This clonotype showed up many times. The genes are TRBV20-1 and TRBJ2-1; 15 bases map to TRBD2. In germline, CDR1 is DFQATT, CDR2 SNEGSKA (reference sequence). The V and J ends lost 4 bases and 2 bases, in that order; junction bases with no gene match: 9. The CDR3 extends over 18 amino acids. In DNA, the CDR3 is TGCAGTGCTAAGGGACTAGCGGGAGGTCTGGGAACCTACAATGAGCAGTTCTTC. Residues: CSAKGLAGGLGTYNEQFF.

This chain links TRBV5-1 with TRBJ2-7; 8 positions match TRBD2. The CDR3 is 15 residues long. Trimming cost V 2 bases and J 5 bases; bases outside gene matches: 9. Germline V gene lookup returns CDR1 SGHRS and CDR2 YFSETQ. The CDR3 DNA sequence: TGCGCCAGCAGCTTCCCTCTCGCGGGAGGCGACGAGCAGTACTTC. This translates into CASSFPLAGGDEQYF.

As to this clonotype: This clone may be a read error of a much larger clone one base away. This chain links TRBV24-1 with TRBJ2-5, with 8 bases that match TRBD1. CDR1 and CDR2 (germline): KGHDR, SFDVKD. This CDR3 is built from 13 residues. Here the CDR3 reads CAISGQGYNEQYF. The CDR3, as DNA: TGTGCAATCTCAGGACAGGGCTACAATGAGCAGTACTTC.

This clonotype has only a few counts. At one of its ends the junction is not consistent with the germline gene, which may arise from a read error. The chain carries TRBV7-2 and TRBJ1-1, with TRBD1 identical over 7 bases. Germline loops: CDR1 SGHTA, CDR2 FQGNSA. CDR3 length: 14 residues. The CDR3 protein is CAGRTTGEITEAFF. CDR3 sequence (DNA): TGTGCCGGCAGAACCACAGGGGAGATCACTGAAGCTTTCTTT.

Comments on this clonotype: It may be a read error: a sequence one base away is much more abundant. The J gene is TRBJ2-1, the V gene TRBV7-7; D perhaps matches TRBD2 (5 bases). The DNA end is more similar to TRBJ2-7, so the J call may be wrong. There are 14 residues in the CDR3. Germline V gene lookup returns CDR1 SSHAT and CDR2 FNYEAQ (reference sequence). CDR3 sequence (DNA): TGTGCTGTTCTAGCTCTTGAGTTTTACAATGAGCAGTACTTC. As protein: CAVLALEFYNEQYF.

The chain combines TRBV28 with TRBJ2-1; TRBD2 might be the D (5 bases). The CDR3 length is 14 residues. Trimming removed 6 bases from V and 7 bases from J, with 16 bases in between. Looked up from germline, CDR1 is MDHEN and CDR2 is SYDVKM. The DNA for the CDR3 is TGTGCCAGCAGCCCGGAGACCGGAGGAAATGAGCAGTTCTTC. It yields the protein CASSPETGGNEQFF. Together with reference TRBV28 and TRBJ2-1, the CDR3 gives the full variable domain: DVKVTQSSRYLVKRTGEKVFLECVQDMDHENMFWYRQDPGLGLRLIYFSYDVKMKEKGDIPEGYSVSREKKERFSLILESASTNQTSMYLCASSPETGGNEQFFGPGTRLTVL.

This clonotype was counted between two and nine times. The chain carries TRBV2 and TRBJ2-3, with D possibly being TRBD2 (6 bases). Germline V CDR1 and CDR2: SNHLY, FYNNEI. The CDR3 extends over 15 amino acids. Trimming took off 6 bases at V and 5 bases at J, with 18 bases between the two ends. For the CDR3, the DNA is TGTGCCAGCAGACATGACCCTGGGAGGCAAGATACGCAGTATTTT. As protein: CASRHDPGRQDTQYF.

This clonotype has just one count. A much larger clone differs by one base, so this may be a read error. This rearrangement joins TRBV24-1 to TRBJ2-1; possible D gene TRBD2, 5 bases. This CDR3 has 13 residues. Germline CDR1 KGHDR, CDR2 SFDVKD. Trimming cost V 5 bases and J 7 bases, with 11 bases left between them. CDR3 in amino acids: CATSGRSGNEQFF. The CDR3 DNA sequence: TGTGCCACCAGTGGTCGGAGCGGAAATGAGCAGTTCTTC.

This clonotype was counted only a few times. CDR3 nucleotides: TGTGCCAGCAGTCTACCGGGAGATCTGAATGGCTACACCTTC. This translates into CASSLPGDLNGYTF. The gene calls are TRBV2 and TRBJ1-2; D uncertain. Germline loops: CDR1 SNHLY, CDR2 FYNNEI. CDR3 size: 14 residues. Deletions cut 5 bases from V and 6 bases from J, with 16 bases between.

J is TRBJ1-1 and V is TRBV12-3 or TRBV12-4, with D unclear. The ends were cut back, 0 bases at V and 4 bases at J, with 6 bases in the middle. The CDR3 has 13 residues. CDR3 DNA: TGTGCCAGCAGTTTAGCACATGGCACTGAAGCTTTCTTT. This sequence encodes CASSLAHGTEAFF.

This clonotype was found many times. The chain is built from TRBV7-9 and TRBJ2-7, with TRBD1 identical over 7 bases. The germline gives CDR1 SEHNR, CDR2 FQNEAQ (reference sequence). The CDR3 has 17 residues. Trimming cost V 6 bases and J 0 bases; bases outside gene matches: 14. The CDR3 DNA reads TGTGCCAGCAGTCTGGGAAGGGGACAGTCGAGCTCCTACGAGCAGTACTTC. Translation gives CASSLGRGQSSSYEQYF.

The chain employs TRBV12-3 or TRBV12-4 and TRBJ1-2; D not resolved. This CDR3 contains 16 residues. V lost 2 bases to trimming and J lost 2 bases, with 15 bases between them. The CDR3 bases are TGTGCCAGCAGTTTACACCCTGGGCAGGAGAACTATGGCTACACCTTC. It translates to CASSLHPGQENYGYTF.

The V call is TRBV12-3 or TRBV12-4, the J call TRBJ2-5; no reliable D call. The DNA end lines up better with TRBJ2-7; the J call may be wrong. The CDR3 loop spans 13 amino acids. The CDR3 nucleotides read TGTGCCAGCAGTCAGGACGGATACTACGAGCAGTACTTC. It translates to CASSQDGYYEQYF.